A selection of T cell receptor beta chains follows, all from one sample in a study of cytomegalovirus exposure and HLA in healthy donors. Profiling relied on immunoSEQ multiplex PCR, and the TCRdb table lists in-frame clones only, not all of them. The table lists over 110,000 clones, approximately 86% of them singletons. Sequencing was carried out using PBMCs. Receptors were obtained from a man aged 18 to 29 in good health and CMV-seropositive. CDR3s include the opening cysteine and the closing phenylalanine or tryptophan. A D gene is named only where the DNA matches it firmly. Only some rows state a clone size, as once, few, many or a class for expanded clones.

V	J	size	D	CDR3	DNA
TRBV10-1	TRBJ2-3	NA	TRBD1	CASSPQDRPDTQYF	TGCGCCAGCAGTCCCCAGGACAGGCCCGATACGCAGTATTTT
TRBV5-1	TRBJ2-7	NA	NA	CASKVRGTSYEQYF	TGCGCCAGCAAGGTGCGGGGGACATCCTACGAGCAGTACTTC
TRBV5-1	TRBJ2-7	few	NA	CASSLATGTVSYEQYF	TGCGCCAGCAGCTTGGCAACAGGGACGGTCTCCTACGAGCAGTACTTC
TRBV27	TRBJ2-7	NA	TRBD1	CASSLSRLTGITYEQYF	TGTGCCAGCAGTTTATCCCGGCTGACAGGGATCACCTACGAGCAGTACTTC
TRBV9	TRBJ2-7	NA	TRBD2	CASSVGLAHSYEQYF	TGTGCCAGCAGCGTAGGACTAGCGCACTCCTACGAGCAGTACTTC
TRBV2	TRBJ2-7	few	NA	CASTWGRGYEQYF	TGTGCCAGCACCTGGGGCAGGGGCTACGAGCAGTACTTC
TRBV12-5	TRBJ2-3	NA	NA	CASGPQGVTDTQYF	TGTGCTAGTGGACCACAGGGTGTGACAGATACGCAGTATTTT
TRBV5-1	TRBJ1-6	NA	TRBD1	CASSWRTGRDSPLHF	TGCGCCAGCAGCTGGCGGACAGGGCGGGATTCACCCCTCCACTTT
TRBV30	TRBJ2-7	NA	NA	CAWTLAGYDEQYF	TGTGCCTGGACCCTGGCAGGGTACGACGAGCAGTACTTC
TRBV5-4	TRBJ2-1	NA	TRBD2	CASSLLGTSDNEQFF	TGTGCCAGCAGTCTGCTTGGGACTAGTGACAATGAGCAGTTCTTC
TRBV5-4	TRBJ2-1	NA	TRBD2	CASSRDFSGGEQFF	TGTGCCAGCAGCCGGGACTTCTCGGGGGGTGAGCAGTTCTTC
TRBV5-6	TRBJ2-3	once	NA	CASSSLTRSTDTQYF	TGTGCCAGCAGCTCCCTCACTAGAAGCACAGATACGCAGTATTTT
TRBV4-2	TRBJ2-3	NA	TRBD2	CASSPGTSGKSTDTQYF	TGTGCCAGCAGCCCCGGGACTAGCGGGAAAAGCACAGATACGCAGTATTTT
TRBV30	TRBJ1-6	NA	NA	CAWRRQSSYNSPLHF	TGTGCCTGGAGGAGGCAGAGCTCCTATAATTCACCCCTCCACTTT
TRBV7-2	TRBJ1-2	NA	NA	CASSLGRDYGYTF	TGTGCCAGCAGCTTAGGCAGGGATTATGGCTACACCTTC
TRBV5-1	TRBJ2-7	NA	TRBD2	CASSLASGSSYEQYF	TGCGCCAGCAGTCTGGCAAGCGGGAGCTCCTACGAGCAGTACTTC
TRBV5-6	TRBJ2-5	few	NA	CASSLLKTQYF	TGTGCCAGCAGCTTGCTTAAGACCCAGTACTTC
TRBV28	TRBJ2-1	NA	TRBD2	CASSSAGTSGNNEQFF	TGTGCCAGCAGTTCAGCCGGGACTAGCGGAAACAATGAGCAGTTCTTC
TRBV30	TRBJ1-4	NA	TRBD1	CAWSVQRGQGGEKLFF	TGTGCCTGGAGTGTACAGAGGGGGCAGGGTGGAGAAAAACTGTTTTTT
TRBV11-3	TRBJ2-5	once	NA	CASSRSEQETQYF	TGTGCCAGCAGCCGCTCGGAGCAAGAGACCCAGTACTTC
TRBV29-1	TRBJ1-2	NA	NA	CSVLTTDSNYGYTF	TGCAGCGTCCTTACGACAGACTCTAACTATGGCTACACCTTC
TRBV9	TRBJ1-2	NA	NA	CASSVGLWSYTF	TGTGCCAGCAGCGTAGGACTTTGGAGCTACACCTTC
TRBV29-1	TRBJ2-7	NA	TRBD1	CSLDREDDEQYF	TGCAGCTTAGACAGGGAAGATGACGAGCAGTACTTC
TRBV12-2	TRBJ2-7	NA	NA	CASRSLDSSLNEQYF	TGTGCAAGTCGCTCCCTGGACAGTTCCCTTAACGAGCAGTACTTC
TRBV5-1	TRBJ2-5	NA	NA	CASSPGAGGRQETQYF	TGCGCCAGCAGCCCAGGTGCAGGGGGGAGGCAAGAGACCCAGTACTTC
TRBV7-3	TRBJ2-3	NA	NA	CASSLTGQGLNTQYF	TGTGCCAGCAGCTTAACCGGTCAGGGGCTAAATACGCAGTATTTT
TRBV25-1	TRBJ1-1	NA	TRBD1	CASSETGEETEAFF	TGTGCCAGCAGTGAAACAGGGGAGGAGACTGAAGCTTTCTTT
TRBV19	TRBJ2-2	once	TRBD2	CASSRMAGGRRTGELFF	TGTGCCAGTAGTCGGATGGCGGGAGGGCGTCGCACCGGGGAGCTGTTTTTT
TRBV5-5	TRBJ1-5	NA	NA	CASSNSGSNQPQHF	TGTGCCAGCAGCAACAGTGGGAGCAATCAGCCCCAGCATTTT
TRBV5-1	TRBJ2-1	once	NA	CASSYKGVNEQFF	TGCGCCAGCAGCTATAAAGGGGTCAATGAGCAGTTCTTC
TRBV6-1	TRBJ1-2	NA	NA	CASSLTGIYGYTF	TGTGCCAGCAGCCTTACAGGGATCTATGGCTACACCTTC
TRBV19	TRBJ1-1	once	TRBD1	CASIIPTGNEAFF	TGTGCCAGTATAATCCCGACAGGGAATGAAGCTTTCTTT
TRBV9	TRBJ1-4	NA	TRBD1	CASSPRPGQSFEKLFF	TGTGCCAGCAGCCCCAGACCGGGACAGAGTTTTGAAAAACTGTTTTTT
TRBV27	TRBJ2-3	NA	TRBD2	CASRPGLASTDTQYF	TGTGCCAGCAGACCGGGACTAGCGAGCACAGATACGCAGTATTTT
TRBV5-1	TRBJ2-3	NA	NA	CASSSGTSTQYF	TGCGCCAGCAGCTCCGGGACTTCTACTCAGTATTTT
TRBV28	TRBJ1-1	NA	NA	CASSSTGGTEAFF	TGTGCCAGCAGTTCTACGGGGGGCACTGAAGCTTTCTTT
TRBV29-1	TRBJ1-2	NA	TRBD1	CSAGGGTGGLYGYTF	TGCAGCGCCGGGGGAGGGACAGGGGGCTTATACGGCTACACCTTC
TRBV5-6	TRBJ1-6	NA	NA	CASSLQAGLAYNSPLHF	TGTGCCAGCAGCCTCCAGGCGGGTTTAGCCTATAATTCACCCCTCCACTTT
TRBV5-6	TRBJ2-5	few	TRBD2	CASSLISGGKTQYF	TGTGCCAGCAGCTTGATTAGCGGGGGAAAGACCCAGTACTTC
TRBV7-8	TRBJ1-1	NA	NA	CASSLAIYTEAFF	TGTGCCAGCAGCTTAGCAATATACACTGAAGCTTTCTTT
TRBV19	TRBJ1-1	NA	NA	CASSAAYRLVTLNTEAFF	TGTGCCAGTAGCGCCGCGTACAGGTTAGTAACGCTGAACACTGAAGCTTTCTTT
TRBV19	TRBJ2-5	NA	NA	CASSIDTGRKTQYF	TGTGCCAGTAGTATAGACACGGGGAGGAAGACCCAGTACTTC
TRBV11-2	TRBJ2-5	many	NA	CASSPPPSRRETQYF	TGTGCCAGCAGCCCCCCCCCATCTCGCCGGGAGACCCAGTACTTC
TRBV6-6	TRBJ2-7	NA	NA	CASSYSEGSYEQYF	TGTGCCAGCAGTTACTCAGAGGGCTCCTACGAGCAGTACTTC
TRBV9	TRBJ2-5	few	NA	CASSVAGKETQYF	TGTGCCAGCAGCGTAGCGGGGAAGGAGACCCAGTACTTC
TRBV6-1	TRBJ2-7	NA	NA	CASSIEPLKEQYF	TGTGCCAGCAGTATAGAACCCCTGAAAGAGCAGTACTTC
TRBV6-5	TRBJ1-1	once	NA	CASSFWQGKEAFF	TGTGCCAGCAGTTTTTGGCAGGGGAAGGAAGCTTTCTTT
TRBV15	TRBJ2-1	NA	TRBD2	CATSFLGLAGAQFF	TGTGCCACCAGCTTCCTGGGACTAGCGGGGGCTCAGTTCTTC
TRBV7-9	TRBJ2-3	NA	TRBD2	CASSLERAGGDTQYF	TGTGCCAGCAGCTTAGAGCGAGCGGGGGGAGATACGCAGTATTTT
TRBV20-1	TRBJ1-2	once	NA	CSASPAARTF	TGCAGTGCTAGTCCTGCCGCTAGGACCTTC
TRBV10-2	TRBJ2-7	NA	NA	CASIGPGLDNYEQYF	TGCGCCAGCATTGGACCGGGACTTGACAACTACGAGCAGTACTTC
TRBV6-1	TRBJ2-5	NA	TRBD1	CATSQGVGQETQYF	TGTGCCACCTCCCAGGGGGTGGGCCAAGAGACCCAGTACTTC
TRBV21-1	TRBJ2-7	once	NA	CASSLGGWGSILPYEQYF	TGTGCCAGCAGCCTGGGGGGATGGGGGTCAATACTTCCCTACGAGCAGTACTTC
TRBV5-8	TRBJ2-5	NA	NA	CASSLAWRPTPGETQYF	TGTGCCAGCAGCTTGGCCTGGAGGCCTACCCCTGGGGAGACCCAGTACTTC
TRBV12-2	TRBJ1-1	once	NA	CASRSHRGRSDTEAFF	TGTGCAAGTCGCTCCCACAGGGGGCGTTCGGACACTGAAGCTTTCTTT
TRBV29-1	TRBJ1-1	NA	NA	CSVEGQSGTEAFF	TGCAGCGTCGAGGGCCAGAGCGGCACTGAAGCTTTCTTT
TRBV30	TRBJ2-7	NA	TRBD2	CAGRTSGGYEQYF	TGTGCCGGACGTACTAGCGGGGGGTACGAGCAGTACTTC
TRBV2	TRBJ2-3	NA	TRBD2	CASSATSGRFADTQYF	TGTGCCAGCAGTGCCACTAGCGGGAGATTTGCAGATACGCAGTATTTT
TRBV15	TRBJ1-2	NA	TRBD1	CATSTGGSYGYTF	TGTGCCACCAGTACAGGGGGCTCCTATGGCTACACCTTC